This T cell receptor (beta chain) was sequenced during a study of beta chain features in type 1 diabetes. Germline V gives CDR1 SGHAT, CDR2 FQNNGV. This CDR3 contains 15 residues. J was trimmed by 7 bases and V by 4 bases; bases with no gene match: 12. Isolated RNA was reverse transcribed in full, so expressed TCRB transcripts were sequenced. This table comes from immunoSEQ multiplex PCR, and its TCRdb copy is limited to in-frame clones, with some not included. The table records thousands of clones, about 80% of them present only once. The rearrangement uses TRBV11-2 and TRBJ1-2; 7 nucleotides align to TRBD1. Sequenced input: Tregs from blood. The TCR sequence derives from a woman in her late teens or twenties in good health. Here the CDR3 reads CASSSLTGAEGGYTF. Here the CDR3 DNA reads TGTGCCAGCAGCTCCCTAACAGGGGCCGAGGGTGGCTACACCTTC.